Listed below are T cell receptor beta chains from one sample, sequenced in a study of regulatory T cells. Using immunoSEQ multiplex PCR, the repertoire was profiled, and TCRdb retains in-frame clones only, with some absent. The sample lists roughly 15,000 clones; 92% were seen once. Sequences were obtained from CD8+ T cells sorted from blood. The origin of the receptors is a person under 35 with CD3G deficiency. CDR3s include the opening cysteine and the closing phenylalanine or tryptophan. D genes are given only for firm matches. Not all rows give a size; the values are once, few, many and, for expanded clones, a class.

clone size	V gene	D gene	J gene	CDR3 protein	CDR3 DNA
few	TRBV7-9	TRBD2	TRBJ2-2	CASTGTSTGELFF	TGTGCCAGTACCGGGACTAGTACTGGGGAGCTGTTTTTT
.	TRBV9	.	TRBJ1-5	CASSPRAGPDQPQHF	TGTGCCAGCAGCCCCCGAGCGGGGCCTGATCAGCCCCAGCATTTT
.	TRBV7-2	TRBD1	TRBJ2-1	CASSFGQGIYNEQFF	TGTGCCAGCAGCTTCGGACAGGGGATCTACAATGAGCAGTTCTTC
.	TRBV6-5	TRBD1	TRBJ1-2	CASKFLDRGGGYTF	TGTGCCAGCAAGTTCCTCGACAGGGGTGGCGGCTACACCTTC
.	TRBV7-2	.	TRBJ2-5	CASSFVYVQETQYF	TGTGCCAGCAGCTTCGTCTACGTACAAGAGACCCAGTACTTC
.	TRBV7-9	.	TRBJ2-4	CASSPREGLAIQYF	TGTGCCAGCAGCCCACGTGAGGGGCTCGCCATTCAGTACTTC
.	TRBV27	.	TRBJ2-1	CASRVRGDYNEQFF	TGTGCCAGCAGGGTACGAGGGGACTACAATGAGCAGTTCTTC
.	TRBV20-1	.	TRBJ1-2	CSADGWGYTF	TGCAGTGCGGACGGGTGGGGCTACACCTTC
.	TRBV4-1	.	TRBJ2-5	CASSQEEGETQYF	TGCGCCAGCAGCCAAGAGGAGGGAGAGACCCAGTACTTC
.	TRBV19	.	TRBJ2-5	CASAPEDGSRETQYF	TGTGCCAGTGCCCCCGAGGACGGTTCGCGGGAGACCCAGTACTTC
.	TRBV4-1	.	TRBJ2-5	CASSQDISMGAGADQETQYF	TGCGCCAGCAGCCAAGATATCAGTATGGGGGCGGGGGCGGACCAAGAGACCCAGTACTTC
.	TRBV19	.	TRBJ2-1	CASSIVPHNEQFF	TGTGCCAGTAGTATAGTCCCCCACAATGAGCAGTTCTTC
.	TRBV4-3	.	TRBJ2-2	CASSQARLGGELFF	TGCGCCAGCAGCCAAGCCCGGCTCGGCGGGGAGCTGTTTTTT
.	TRBV6-6	.	TRBJ2-5	CASSYSRHQETQYF	TGTGCCAGCAGTTACTCGAGGCACCAAGAGACCCAGTACTTC
.	TRBV28	TRBD2	TRBJ2-2	CASSLGLAPDTGELFF	TGTGCCAGCAGTTTGGGACTAGCCCCGGACACCGGGGAGCTGTTTTTT
.	TRBV5-1	TRBD2	TRBJ2-7	CASGRGTSSGQYF	TGCGCCAGCGGAAGGGGGACTAGCTCGGGGCAGTACTTC
.	TRBV12-5	.	TRBJ2-7	CASGLAVDEQYF	TGTGCTAGTGGTTTGGCGGTTGACGAGCAGTACTTC
once	TRBV10-2	.	TRBJ1-2	CASSAVRGSGYTF	TGCGCCAGCAGTGCCGTAAGGGGCAGCGGCTACACCTTC
.	TRBV5-1	TRBD2	TRBJ2-1	CASSLDSLAGGDEQFF	TGCGCCAGCAGCTTGGATAGTCTAGCGGGGGGCGATGAGCAGTTCTTC
.	TRBV11-3	TRBD1	TRBJ2-2	CASSLDPAGQGATGELFF	TGTGCCAGCAGCTTAGATCCCGCAGGACAGGGTGCCACCGGGGAGCTGTTTTTT
.	TRBV11-2	.	TRBJ1-1	CASSLDMGHENTEAFF	TGTGCCAGCAGCTTAGATATGGGACACGAGAACACTGAAGCTTTCTTT
once	TRBV19	.	TRBJ2-1	CASSAQGFSSYNEQFF	TGTGCCAGTAGTGCACAGGGTTTTAGCTCCTACAATGAGCAGTTCTTC
.	TRBV5-6	.	TRBJ2-7	CASHEWVSYEQYF	TGTGCCAGCCATGAATGGGTATCCTACGAGCAGTACTTC
.	TRBV2	TRBD2	TRBJ2-1	CASRGLAVNEQFF	TGTGCCAGCAGGGGGCTAGCGGTGAATGAGCAGTTCTTC
.	TRBV7-8	.	TRBJ2-1	CASSSTEYNEQFF	TGTGCCAGCAGCTCCACCGAATACAATGAGCAGTTCTTC
once	TRBV4-1	TRBD2	TRBJ2-5	CASSHGTTTFQETQYF	TGCGCCAGCAGCCACGGGACTACGACTTTCCAAGAGACCCAGTACTTC
.	TRBV6-6	.	TRBJ1-5	CASGPQPQHF	TGTGCCAGCGGCCCACAGCCCCAGCATTTT
once	TRBV7-9	TRBD2	TRBJ2-1	CASSLAGRGTSGQYEQFF	TGTGCCAGCAGCTTAGCCGGGAGGGGGACTAGCGGGCAGTATGAGCAGTTCTTC
.	TRBV28	TRBD1	TRBJ1-1	CASTFGQANTEAFF	TGTGCCAGCACCTTTGGACAGGCAAACACTGAAGCTTTCTTT
.	TRBV27	.	TRBJ1-1	CASSSYRLGVSEAFF	TGTGCCAGCAGTTCCTACAGGCTGGGGGTGTCTGAAGCTTTCTTT
.	TRBV9	.	TRBJ2-2	CASSVGTSTGELFF	TGTGCCAGCAGCGTCGGGACCTCCACCGGGGAGCTGTTTTTT